This is a list of T cell receptor beta chains from one sample in a study of control samples from healthy donors and cancer patients. Assay used: immunoSEQ multiplex PCR; TCRdb lists only in-frame clones, some missing. Seen in this sample are about 200,000 clones; the ten most common clones hold 2% to 2.5%. The source material was blood. These receptors were taken from a woman in her thirties in good health. The CDR3 runs from the conserved cysteine through the conserved F or W. D genes are given only for firm matches.

TRBV5-1	TRBJ2-1	TRBD2	TGCGCCAGCAGCTTGGTAGCAGCGGGGGGCAACAATGAGCAGTTCTTC	CASSLVAAGGNNEQFF
TRBV6-2/TRBV6-3	TRBJ2-3	TRBD2	TGTGCCAGCAGTTTCTGGACTAGCGGGGGGCCTAGCACAGATACGCAGTATTTT	CASSFWTSGGPSTDTQYF
TRBV7-9	TRBJ1-6	TRBD1	TGTGCCAGCAACGACAGGGTCAATTCACCCCTCCACTTT	CASNDRVNSPLHF
TRBV6-2/TRBV6-3	TRBJ1-6	NA	TGTGCCAGCAGTTCCTATGGGCAGGGAGATTCACCCCTCCACTTT	CASSSYGQGDSPLHF
TRBV5-1	TRBJ1-3	NA	TGCGCCAGCAGCTTGCATCCTTCCGAACTTTTT	CASSLHPSELF
TRBV7-3	TRBJ2-1	TRBD1	TGTGCCAGCAGCTTAAGACAGGGGATAGACTACAATGAGCAGTTCTTC	CASSLRQGIDYNEQFF
TRBV5-1	TRBJ1-6	NA	TGCGCCAGCAGCTTGGGACCTCGGGGAAATAATTCACCCCTCCACTTT	CASSLGPRGNNSPLHF
TRBV25-1	TRBJ1-3	TRBD1	TGTGCCAGCAGTGAGGACAGGTGGAACACCATATATTTT	CASSEDRWNTIYF
TRBV6-2/TRBV6-3	TRBJ1-5	NA	TGTGCCAGCAGTTACCAGAGGGGGTATAGCAATCAGCCCCAGCATTTT	CASSYQRGYSNQPQHF
TRBV12-3/TRBV12-4	TRBJ1-1	NA	TGTGCCAGCACCCGACGGTTGAACACTGAAGCTTTCTTT	CASTRRLNTEAFF
TRBV4-2	TRBJ2-3	TRBD2	TGTGCCAGCAGCCAAGATCTAGCGGGGGGGCCAGATACGCAGTATTTT	CASSQDLAGGPDTQYF
TRBV19	TRBJ2-6	NA	TGTGCCAGTAGCCCGGGACACCTTTCTGGGGCCAACGTCCTGACTTTC	CASSPGHLSGANVLTF
TRBV11-2	TRBJ1-1	NA	TGTGCCAGCAGCTCCCCGGTCATGAACACTGAAGCTTTCTTT	CASSSPVMNTEAFF
TRBV3-1/TRBV3-2	TRBJ1-1	NA	TGTGCCAGCAGCGACGCCTACAGGAACACTGAAGCTTTCTTT	CASSDAYRNTEAFF
TRBV7-9	TRBJ2-1	NA	TGTGCCAGCAGCTTGTACAGGGCCGTCGAGCAGTTCTTC	CASSLYRAVEQFF
TRBV5-4	TRBJ2-5	NA	TGTGCCAGCAGCTCGACAGAAGGTGGGGAGACCCAGTACTTC	CASSSTEGGETQYF
TRBV11-2	TRBJ2-7	NA	TGTGCCAGCAGCACTGCTCTGGCCGGACTCAAGGGGCAGTACTTC	CASSTALAGLKGQYF
TRBV21-1	TRBJ1-1	NA	TGTGCCACCGCAGGGTGGGGGGGGTTTGAAGCTTTCTTT	CATAGWGGFEAFF
TRBV2	TRBJ2-5	TRBD2	TGTGCCAGCAGCCGGGGGGGGACTACTCCTCAAGAGACCCAGTACTTC	CASSRGGTTPQETQYF
TRBV27	TRBJ1-1	TRBD1	TGTGCCAGCAGTACAGGGGTTGAAGCTTTCTTT	CASSTGVEAFF
TRBV11-2	TRBJ2-7	NA	TGTGCCAGCAGCTTAGGACTGGGAACGTACTACGAGCAGTACTTC	CASSLGLGTYYEQYF
TRBV28	TRBJ2-5	TRBD2	TGTGCCAGCAGTTGGGGACTAGAGGGAGAGACCCAGTACTTC	CASSWGLEGETQYF
TRBV27	TRBJ1-6	TRBD1	TGTGCCAGCAGTTTGAGGGGGCAGAATTCACCCCTCCACTTT	CASSLRGQNSPLHF
TRBV7-9	TRBJ1-1	NA	TGTGCCAGCAGCTTAGGTTATTCCACTGAAGCTTTCTTT	CASSLGYSTEAFF
TRBV7-9	TRBJ1-1	NA	TGTGCCAGCAGCTTGGTACGTGAGAACACTGAAGCTTTCTTT	CASSLVRENTEAFF
TRBV12-3/TRBV12-4	TRBJ1-1	TRBD1	TGTGCCAGCAGCCGGGACAGGATCACTGAAGCTTTCTTT	CASSRDRITEAFF
TRBV6-1	TRBJ2-5	NA	TGTGCCAGCAGTGAACAGGGGGAGACCCAGTACTTC	CASSEQGETQYF
TRBV28	TRBJ1-2	NA	TGTGCCAGCAGCCCTCGGGGCCAGTCGTCTAACTATGGCTACACCTTC	CASSPRGQSSNYGYTF
TRBV5-5	TRBJ1-2	NA	TGTGCCAGCAGCTTGTCTGCTAACTATGGCTACACCTTC	CASSLSANYGYTF
TRBV6-5	TRBJ1-1	NA	TGTGCCAGCAGGAACCAGGCGGCGGGGTACACTGAAGCTTTCTTT	CASRNQAAGYTEAFF
TRBV6-5	TRBJ2-2	TRBD1	TGTGCCAGCAAAACGACCGGGACAGCCACCGGGGAGCTGTTTTTT	CASKTTGTATGELFF
TRBV3-1/TRBV3-2	TRBJ1-2	NA	TGTGCCAGCAGCCAAGAACGGGGATTGGGCTACACCTTC	CASSQERGLGYTF
TRBV11-2	TRBJ2-2	NA	TGTGCCAGCAGCTTAGACGGGACCCAGGGGGGGGAGCTGTTTTTT	CASSLDGTQGGELFF
TRBV27	TRBJ1-5	NA	TGTGCCAGCAGTTTTAGTAGGGATTATCAGCCCCAGCATTTT	CASSFSRDYQPQHF
TRBV7-9	TRBJ1-2	TRBD1	TGTGCCAGCAGCTCAGTTGGGACAGGGAACTATGGCTACACCTTC	CASSSVGTGNYGYTF
TRBV6-6	TRBJ2-7	NA	TGTGCCAGCGCAGGGCCCATCCACGAGCAGTACTTC	CASAGPIHEQYF
TRBV10-3	TRBJ2-7	TRBD2	TGTGCCATCAGTGAGTCGGCGGGGGGTGCTTCCTACGAGCAGTACTTC	CAISESAGGASYEQYF
TRBV4-1	TRBJ2-7	TRBD1	TGCGCCAGCAGCCGGGGACAGGGGCTAGACGAGCAGTACTTC	CASSRGQGLDEQYF
TRBV7-3	TRBJ2-3	TRBD2	TGTGCCAGCAGCTCAGCGGGGGGTCGCACAGATACGCAGTATTTT	CASSSAGGRTDTQYF
TRBV5-1	TRBJ2-3	NA	TGCGCCAGCAGCTTGGCAGGGATAAGCACAGATACGCAGTATTTT	CASSLAGISTDTQYF
TRBV18	TRBJ1-1	NA	TGTGCCAGCTCAGCTACACAAAAGGCCGTCGGCACTGAAGCTTTCTTT	CASSATQKAVGTEAFF
TRBV4-2	TRBJ2-5	NA	TGTGCCAGCAGCCAAGAAGGCCACGAAGAGACCCAGTACTTC	CASSQEGHEETQYF
TRBV2	TRBJ2-3	TRBD1	TGTGCCAGCAGTGAAATGGATGGGCAGGGGGCAGATACGCAGTATTTT	CASSEMDGQGADTQYF
TRBV9	TRBJ1-2	TRBD1	TGTGCCAGCAGCGTAAATCCGAACAGGGGTGAGTATGGCTACACCTTC	CASSVNPNRGEYGYTF
TRBV27	TRBJ2-1	TRBD2	TGTGCCAGCAATCGCGGGCGGGGGGCCTCGGGTGAGCAGTTCTTC	CASNRGRGASGEQFF
TRBV29-1	TRBJ2-3	NA	TGCAGCGTTGGCGGGACGGCTAGCACAGATACGCAGTATTTT	CSVGGTASTDTQYF
TRBV19	TRBJ1-5	NA	TGTGCCAGTATGTCCCAACGGCCCCAGCATTTT	CASMSQRPQHF
TRBV3-1/TRBV3-2	TRBJ1-2	TRBD1	TGTGCCAGCAGCCCCCGGACAGGGGGCAATGCCTATGGCTACACCTTC	CASSPRTGGNAYGYTF
TRBV3-1/TRBV3-2	TRBJ2-7	TRBD2	TGTGCCAGCAGCCAAGCTAGCGGGGGAACCTACGAGCAGTACTTC	CASSQASGGTYEQYF
TRBV11-2	TRBJ1-4	NA	TGTGCCAGCAGCCGCGGACAGTCCAATGAAAAACTGTTTTTT	CASSRGQSNEKLFF
TRBV4-1	TRBJ2-7	TRBD1	TGCGCCAGCAGCCAGTATATCGGGACAGGGGTTTCCGAGCAGTACTTC	CASSQYIGTGVSEQYF
TRBV7-8	TRBJ1-1	NA	TGTGCCAGCAGCCAGGGACAATCGAACACTGAAGCTTTCTTT	CASSQGQSNTEAFF
TRBV12-3/TRBV12-4	TRBJ2-5	TRBD1	TGTGCCAGCAGTTCCGGGACAGGGACATACTTC	CASSSGTGTYF
TRBV18	TRBJ1-2	TRBD1	TGTGCCAGCTCACCGGGACAGGGGATTAACTATGGCTACACCTTC	CASSPGQGINYGYTF
TRBV7-9	TRBJ2-4	TRBD2	TGTGCCAGCAGCTTACAGGGAGGGGAAGCCAAAAACATTCAGTACTTC	CASSLQGGEAKNIQYF
TRBV29-1	TRBJ2-3	TRBD1	TGCAGCGTTGAAGCCGACAGGGGAATGGATACGCAGTATTTT	CSVEADRGMDTQYF
TRBV18	TRBJ1-6	NA	TGTGCCAGCTCACCGGACCTCGGGTCACCCCTCCACTTT	CASSPDLGSPLHF
TRBV2	TRBJ2-1	TRBD1	TGTGCCAGCAGTGCGTGGGACAGGGCAAATGAGCAGTTCTTC	CASSAWDRANEQFF
TRBV9	TRBJ1-2	NA	TGTGCCAGCAGCCCCCTCGCTGGGGCCGCGGGCCCTCACTACTATGGCTACACCTTC	CASSPLAGAAGPHYYGYTF